These 18 T cell receptor beta chains came from one sample sequenced in a study of cytomegalovirus exposure and HLA in healthy donors (dated by TCRdb to the late 2010s). Receptor amplification or capture employed the immunoSEQ multiplex PCR assay. For the multiplex PCR, a mixture combining 60 forward primers for TCR Vbeta segments and 13 reverse primers for TCR Jbeta segments was used. TCRdb mirrors the immuneACCESS table, restricted to in-frame sequences. Some clones are absent from its copies; in checked studies, under half trace to an unresolved V gene, and the reason for the others is unknown. A total of 200,000 or so clones appear in this sample, about 83% of them only once. 6% of the sample is taken by the ten largest. The material sequenced was PBMCs. The origin of the receptors is a woman in her twenties or thirties in good health and CMV-seropositive.

The V gene is TRBV27, the J gene TRBJ2-6; tentative D call: TRBD1 (6 bases). The germline gives CDR1 MNHEY, CDR2 SMNVEV (reference sequence). CDR3 size: 17 residues. The germline V and J ends were trimmed by 5 bases and 4 bases, with 18 bases remaining between them. The CDR3 region has the DNA TGTGCCAGCAGTCCACTGACAGGCCCATGGGGGGCCAACGTCCTGACTTTC. It encodes CASSPLTGPWGANVLTF.

This sequence joins TRBV27 and TRBJ2-1; D gene ambiguous. V lost 5 bases, J lost 3 bases, and 2 bases lay in between. Germline CDR1 MNHEY, CDR2 SMNVEV (reference sequence). This CDR3 is built from 11 residues. CDR3 nucleotide sequence: TGTGCCAGCAGTCTCTACAATGAGCAGTTCTTC. Translation: CASSLYNEQFF.

The chain couples TRBV5-4 to TRBJ1-2; 7 nucleotides agree with TRBD1. In germline, CDR1 is SGHNT, CDR2 YYREEE (reference sequence). The CDR3 is 15 amino acids. V shed 4 bases and J 5 bases; nucleotides not matched to a gene: 11. The CDR3 DNA follows: TGTGCCAGCAGCCCCGGACAGGACTCCTTGTATGGCTACACCTTC. Amino acids: CASSPGQDSLYGYTF. Looking up the rest from reference TRBV5-4 and TRBJ1-2 gives the full variable domain: ETGVTQSPTHLIKTRGQQVTLRCSSQSGHNTVSWYQQALGQGPQFIFQYYREEENGRGNFPPRFSGLQFPNYSSELNVNALELDDSALYLCASSPGQDSLYGYTFGSGTRLTVV.

This chain joins TRBV19 and TRBJ1-1; D unresolved. Germline CDR1 is LNHDA and CDR2 is SQIVND (reference sequence). The CDR3 runs to 13 residues. V lost 4 bases to trimming and J lost 1 base, with 7 bases between them. The CDR3: CASSTQTNTEAFF. DNA for the CDR3: TGTGCCAGTAGTACACAGACGAACACTGAAGCTTTCTTT.

The chain carries TRBV27 and TRBJ1-4, with D tentatively TRBD1 (6 bases). V was trimmed by 8 bases and J by 5 bases, leaving 18 bases between them. The V gene's germline CDR1 is MNHEY and CDR2 SMNVEV (reference sequence). This CDR3 contains 15 residues. The CDR3 bases are TGTGCCAGCGGCAGACGACAGGCCCAGAATGAAAAACTGTTTTTT. Protein: CASGRRQAQNEKLFF.

The J gene is TRBJ1-3, the V gene TRBV4-1, with D hard to call. Between the trimmed V and J ends, which lost 1 base and 0 bases, there was a span of 13 bases. CDR1 is MGHRA, CDR2 YSYEKL, per germline. This CDR3 is built from 17 residues. Written as DNA, the CDR3 is TGCGCCAGCAGCCAAGCCTTAGGTGGGCGCTCTGGAAACACCATATATTTT. Residues: CASSQALGGRSGNTIYF.

The CDR3 DNA reads TGCGCCAGCAGTGGGTTACAGGGGGGCTCCTACAATGAGCAGTTCTTC. Translation gives CASSGLQGGSYNEQFF. V and J are TRBV10-1 and TRBJ2-1, with TRBD1 matching over 8 bases. The germline gives CDR1 WNHNN, CDR2 SYGVQD (reference sequence). This CDR3 is built from 16 residues. With V trimmed by 4 bases and J by 0 bases, 5 bases remained unmatched.

This clone has a handful of counts. V and J are TRBV6-5 and TRBJ1-2, with 9 bases lining up with TRBD1. Germline V gene lookup returns CDR1 MNHEY and CDR2 SVGAGI. This CDR3 contains 16 residues. Trimming took 2 bases from V and 2 from J; bases not matched to a gene: 6. The CDR3 reads CASSYAGTGLNYGYTF. The CDR3 DNA follows: TGTGCCAGCAGTTACGCAGGGACAGGGTTAAACTATGGCTACACCTTC.

The J gene is TRBJ1-5, the V gene TRBV18; perhaps TRBD1 as D (5 bases). The ends were cut back, 1 base at V and 9 bases at J, with 10 bases in the middle. The CDR3 is 13 residues long. Germline-derived CDR1 and CDR2 are KGHSH and LQKENI. CDR3 bases: TGTGCCAGCTCACCACAGGGGTCGGGGCCCCAGCATTTT. Translating gives CASSPQGSGPQHF.

The chain is built from TRBV19 and TRBJ1-2, with a possible D match to TRBD1 (6 bases). The ends were cut back, 5 bases at V and 8 bases at J, with 15 bases in the middle. This CDR3 region has 13 residues. CDR1 LNHDA and CDR2 SQIVND come from the germline V gene (reference sequence). The CDR3 here is CASSPEGGAGYTF. The CDR3 DNA reads as TGTGCCAGTAGTCCTGAAGGGGGGGCCGGCTACACCTTC.

The V call is TRBV13, the J call TRBJ1-4, with 9 bases fitting TRBD1. The CDR3 is 15 amino acids. Germline V gene data show CDR1 as PRHDT and CDR2 as FYEKMQ (reference sequence). The V gene end was trimmed by 1 base and the J gene end by 10 bases; junction bases not matched to a gene: 7. The CDR3, as DNA: TGTGCCAGCAGCTTAGAGGGACAGGGAATCCGAAAACTGTTTTTT. Translated: CASSLEGQGIRKLFF.

The gene calls are TRBV12-5 and TRBJ2-1; the match to TRBD2 covers 10 bases. The CDR3 spans 14 residues. Germline CDR1 reads LGHNT; CDR2 reads FRNRAP. The V and J ends lost 8 bases and 8 bases, in that order; junction bases with no gene match: 9. The CDR3 DNA reads TGTGCTAGTTTGGGGCTAGCGGGGGTCCATGAGCAGTTCTTC. It codes for CASLGLAGVHEQFF.

This clone was seen a handful of times. The rearrangement links TRBV4-3 to TRBJ1-2; possibly TRBD1 for D (5 bases). CDR3 length: 15 amino acids. The germline gives CDR1 LGHNA, CDR2 YSLEER. V was pared by 0 bases and J by 5 bases, with 13 bases between. CDR3 in DNA: TGCGCCAGCAGCCAAGAAGGGACTTGGATTTATGGCTACACCTTC. It codes for CASSQEGTWIYGYTF.

V gene TRBV5-6 combines with J gene TRBJ2-7, with 7 nucleotides matching TRBD1. The CDR3 spans 14 residues. Germline V gene data show CDR1 as SGHDT and CDR2 as YYEEEE. V shed 6 bases and J 4 bases; nucleotides not matched to a gene: 10. The CDR3 DNA reads TGTGCCAGCAAACCTACAGGGGAAAGTTACGAGCAGTACTTC. Translating it yields CASKPTGESYEQYF.

The V and J genes are TRBV7-2 and TRBJ2-7, with 8 bases aligning to TRBD2. With 3 bases clipped from V and 4 bases from J, the junction kept 5 bases outside the gene matches. CDR3 length equals 14 residues. Germline-derived CDR1 and CDR2 are SGHTA and FQGNSA. The CDR3 region has the DNA TGTGCCAGCAGCTTGCGCGGGGGGAGATACGAGCAGTACTTC. Residues: CASSLRGGRYEQYF.

CDR3 DNA: TGTGCCAGCCGACAGTTTCGCTCTGGAAACACCATATATTTT. Translated: CASRQFRSGNTIYF. The genes are TRBV7-9 and TRBJ1-3, with D tentatively TRBD1 (5 bases). This CDR3 is built from 14 residues. The germline V gene has CDR1 SEHNR and CDR2 FQNEAQ (reference sequence). V lost 8 bases, J lost 0 bases, and 11 bases lay in between.

The chain uses TRBV27 and TRBJ2-7, with D tentatively TRBD2 (5 bases). Trimming took off 4 bases at V and 5 bases at J, with 12 bases between the two ends. CDR3 length equals 13 residues. CDR1 is MNHEY, CDR2 SMNVEV, per germline (reference sequence). Written as DNA, the CDR3 is TGTGCCAGCAGTTCCGGGGTAACCGACGAGCAGTACTTC. Its translation is CASSSGVTDEQYF.

This clone has just one count. This chain uses TRBV15 with TRBJ2-7; D unresolved. CDR1 LNHNV and CDR2 YYDKDF come from the germline V gene (reference sequence). V shed 0 bases and J shed 3 bases, with 6 bases lying between them. The CDR3 has 13 residues. The CDR3 sequence is CATSRDVSYEQYF. The DNA of the CDR3 is TGTGCCACCAGCAGAGATGTGAGCTACGAGCAGTACTTC. Full variable domain (remainder filled in from reference TRBV15 and TRBJ2-7): DAMVIQNPRYQVTQFGKPVTLSCSQTLNHNVMYWYQQKSSQAPKLLFHYYDKDFNNEADTPDNFQSRRPNTSFCFLDIRSPGLGDTAMYLCATSRDVSYEQYFGPGTRLTVT.